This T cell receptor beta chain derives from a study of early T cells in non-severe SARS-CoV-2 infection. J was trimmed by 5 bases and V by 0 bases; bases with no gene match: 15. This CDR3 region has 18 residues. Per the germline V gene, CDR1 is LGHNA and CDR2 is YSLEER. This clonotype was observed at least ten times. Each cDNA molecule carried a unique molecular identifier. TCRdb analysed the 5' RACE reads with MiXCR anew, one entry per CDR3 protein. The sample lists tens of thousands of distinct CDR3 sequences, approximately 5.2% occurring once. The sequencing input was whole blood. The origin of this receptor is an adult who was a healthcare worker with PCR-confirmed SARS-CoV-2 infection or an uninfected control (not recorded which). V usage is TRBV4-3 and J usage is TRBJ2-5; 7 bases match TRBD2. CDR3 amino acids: CASSQDNLPSGEYETQYF. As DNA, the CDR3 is TGCGCCAGCAGCCAAGATAATCTCCCTAGCGGAGAGTATGAGACCCAGTACTTC.